A single T cell receptor (beta chain) is shown here with its context. Antigen unknown. Assay used: immunoSEQ multiplex PCR; TCRdb lists only in-frame clones, some missing. Of around 35,000 clones listed, about 66% are singletons. The CDR3 consists of 11 residues. Trimming removed 5 bases from V and 3 bases from J, with 5 bases in between. The germline gives CDR1 SEHNR, CDR2 FQNEAQ (reference sequence). The data belong to a study of vaccination effects on CD4 cells after COVID-19. Ahead of sequencing, the ViraFEST assay grew antigen-specific CD4+ T cells using viral peptide pools. Investigators separated out CD4+ T cells once 10 days of culture had passed. According to the study, vaccine recipients showed no prior SARS-CoV-2 infection and negative nucleocapsid antibodies.

The starting material was CD4+ T cells from PBMCs cultured with HCoV-OC43 spike peptides, obtained before COVID-19 vaccination. Noted subset: HCoV-OC43 spike overlapping peptide pool stimulation. The sequence was obtained from a human donor who received a COVID-19 vaccine. The chain has TRBV7-9 and TRBJ2-7; D ambiguous. The DNA of the CDR3 is TGTGCCAGCAGCCCCGTCTACGAGCAGTACTTC. It codes for CASSPVYEQYF.